The text below deals with one T cell receptor (beta chain). The antigen is not known. V gave up 6 bases and J gave up 4 bases; unmatched junction bases: 10. The CDR3 has 15 amino acids. Germline lookup yields CDR1 KGHSH and CDR2 LQKENI. This entry is derived from a study of cytomegalovirus exposure and HLA in healthy donors. Regarding the study as a whole: The study labeled roughly 160 TCR beta chains cytomegalovirus-associated.

The PCR ran on 60 Vbeta and 13 Jbeta primers. Here immunoSEQ multiplex PCR was the method, and the copy in TCRdb shows in-frame clones only, minus some. This repertoire shows about 150,000 clones, 80% found once; its top ten account for roughly 5.3%. The J gene is TRBJ2-7, the V gene TRBV18, with 9 bases fitting TRBD1. The sequenced sample was PBMCs. The origin of this receptor is a woman aged 35 to 49 in good health and CMV-seropositive. The CDR3 loop is CASSHPGTGTYEQYF. In DNA, the CDR3 is TGTGCCAGCTCCCACCCCGGGACAGGGACATACGAGCAGTACTTC.